Below are 20 T cell receptor beta chains sequenced from a single sample in a study of T-cell reconstitution after alpha-beta-depleted transplantation in children. The TCRbeta library incorporated unique molecular identifiers. TCRdb re-analysed the PCR reads in MiXCR, keeping a single row per CDR3 protein. The sample holds about 22,000 distinct CDR3 sequences, roughly a tenth seen once. Specimen: PBMCs from the stem cell graft donor, collected from the stem cell graft. The receptors originated from a human donor who donated a stem cell graft to a child with chronic granulomatous disease.

Ten or more counts support this clonotype. The rearrangement links TRBV2 to TRBJ2-7; D might be TRBD2 (6 bases). V lost 4 bases and J lost 0, with 7 bases in between. This CDR3 region has 13 residues. In germline, CDR1 is SNHLY, CDR2 FYNNEI. This chain's CDR3 is CASSGRASYEQYF. The CDR3, as DNA: TGTGCCAGCAGTGGGAGGGCCTCCTACGAGCAGTACTTC.

In this sample, this clonotype is medium-sized (0.01 to 0.1%). The chain's CDR3 is CSARDLGTSNSYGTDTQYF. CDR3 nucleotide sequence: TGCAGTGCTAGAGACCTCGGGACTAGCAATTCCTACGGCACAGATACGCAGTATTTT. The chain joins TRBV20-1 to TRBJ2-3; 9 bases map to TRBD2. Trimming removed 0 bases from V and 1 base from J; junction bases left unmatched: 14. This CDR3 spans 19 amino acids. Germline CDR1 and CDR2: DFQATT and SNEGSKA (reference sequence).

Remarks on this clonotype: This clone may be a read error of a much larger clone one base away. The rearrangement joins TRBV20-1 to TRBJ2-4; D gene uncertain. Trimming pared 1 base from V and 12 bases from J, leaving 10 bases between. The CDR3 is 11 amino acids. Germline V gives CDR1 DFQATT, CDR2 SNEGSKA (reference sequence). The CDR3 nucleotides read TGCAGTGCTAGAGTGTATGGCAGTCAGTACTTC. This gives the protein CSARVYGSQYF.

This clonotype appeared many times. The rearrangement links TRBV5-1 to TRBJ2-1; D gene ambiguous. This CDR3 contains 14 residues. V lost 4 bases to trimming and J lost 5 bases, with 13 bases between them. Germline CDR1 is SGHRS and CDR2 is YFSETQ. This CDR3 is CASSEDGPNNEQFF. The CDR3 nucleotides read TGCGCCAGCAGCGAGGACGGCCCTAACAATGAGCAGTTCTTC.

At least ten counts were recorded for this clonotype. The genes are TRBV28 and TRBJ2-1, with a possible D match to TRBD1 (6 bases). The CDR3 sequence is 13 residues long. Germline CDR1 reads MDHEN; CDR2 reads SYDVKM. V was clipped by 5 bases and J by 8 bases, with 13 bases between them. CDR3 nucleotide sequence: TGTGCCAGCAGTACTACACAGGGCGATGAGCAGTTCTTC. This translates into CASSTTQGDEQFF.

This clonotype was recorded at least ten times. J is TRBJ2-1 and V is TRBV7-9; no firm D call. The CDR3 is made up of 14 amino acids. Trimming removed 7 bases from V and 8 bases from J, with 18 bases in between. Germline V CDR1 and CDR2: SEHNR, FQNEAQ (reference sequence). CDR3 region: CASTDSAVQYEQFF. CDR3 in DNA: TGTGCCAGCACCGACTCGGCTGTCCAATATGAGCAGTTCTTC.

This clonotype was seen many times. The CDR3 DNA is TGTGCCAGCAGTTTCCTAGGACAGGGTGTGAGGAATGAGCAGTTCTTC. It yields the protein CASSFLGQGVRNEQFF. The chain links TRBV28 to TRBJ2-1, with 8 positions matching TRBD1. Per germline, CDR1 MDHEN and CDR2 SYDVKM. The length of the CDR3 is 16 residues. Trimming removed 3 bases from V and 7 bases from J; junction bases left unmatched: 11.

In this sample, this clonotype turned up many times. V is TRBV5-1 and J is TRBJ1-2, with 9 nucleotides matching TRBD1. Germline CDR1 reads SGHRS; CDR2 reads YFSETQ. Unmatched junction bases numbered 6, after V lost 0 bases and J lost 6 bases. The CDR3 has 15 amino acids. CDR3 bases: TGCGCCAGCAGCTTGGCTACGGACAGGGGAAATGGCTACACCTTC. Protein product: CASSLATDRGNGYTF.

This clonotype was observed at least ten times. The chain uses TRBV4-2 and TRBJ2-5; 10 nucleotides agree with TRBD2. The CDR3 spans 18 residues. The germline gives CDR1 LGHNA, CDR2 YNFKEQ. V lost 4 bases to trimming and J lost 1 base; unmatched junction nucleotides: 12. CDR3 residues: CASSPGRLAGVLQETQYF. The DNA for the CDR3 is TGTGCCAGCAGCCCTGGGCGTCTAGCGGGAGTCCTCCAAGAGACCCAGTACTTC.

In its sample, this clonotype was seen many times. The genes are TRBV3-1 and TRBJ2-3; D possibly matches TRBD1 or TRBD2 (6 bases each). CDR3 length: 16 amino acids. Germline loops: CDR1 LGHDT, CDR2 YNNKEL (reference sequence). V shed 5 bases and J shed 5 bases, with 20 bases lying between them. CDR3 loop: CASSDFFGGLGDTQYF. CDR3 bases: TGTGCCAGCAGCGACTTTTTCGGGGGCCTGGGAGATACGCAGTATTTT.

This clonotype was seen only once. The chain recombines TRBV22-1 with TRBJ2-1; the table gives TRBD1 as D, unverified against the DNA. TRBV22-1 is a documented pseudogene. This CDR3 spans 14 amino acids. This CDR3 is CPGTGFGSYNEQFF. The CDR3 region has the DNA TGTCCCGGGACAGGGTTCGGATCCTACAATGAGCAGTTCTTC.

Ten or more counts support this clonotype. The chain employs TRBV12-3 or TRBV12-4 and TRBJ2-5, with 9 bases aligning to TRBD1. This CDR3 contains 13 residues. Trimming cost V 6 bases and J 2 bases; bases outside gene matches: 1. Here the CDR3 reads CASRQGAQETQYF. CDR3 nucleotides: TGTGCCAGCAGACAGGGGGCGCAAGAGACCCAGTACTTC.

The chain employs TRBV6-1 and TRBJ1-1, with D hard to call. Trimming left V 2 bases short and J 5 bases short, with 12 bases between. In germline, CDR1 is MNHNS, CDR2 SASEGT. The CDR3 spans 14 residues. CDR3 region: CASSEPFFVTEAFF. In DNA form, the CDR3 reads TGTGCCAGCAGTGAACCGTTTTTCGTGACTGAAGCTTTCTTT.

In its sample, this clonotype was seen many times. This chain connects TRBV7-8 to TRBJ1-1, with 8 bases fitting TRBD1. The CDR3 runs 17 residues. CDR1 and CDR2 (germline): SGHVS, FQNEAQ. V lost 1 base to trimming and J lost 4 bases; unmatched junction nucleotides: 11. As DNA, the CDR3 is TGTGCCAGCAGCTTAGGGAGACAGGGGCGCCTCTTCACTGAAGCTTTCTTT. Encoded protein: CASSLGRQGRLFTEAFF.

Many counts were recorded for this clonotype. The chain employs TRBV27 and TRBJ1-6, with 8 positions matching TRBD1. The V and J ends lost 2 bases and 8 bases, in that order; junction bases with no gene match: 8. The CDR3 totals 16 residues. Germline V lookup: CDR1 MNHEY, CDR2 SMNVEV (reference sequence). CDR3 amino acids: CASSLRRDRLDSPLHF. The CDR3 nucleotides read TGTGCCAGCAGTTTAAGACGGGACAGGCTAGATTCACCCCTCCACTTT.

By proportion, this clonotype is medium-sized (0.01 to 0.1%). V and J are TRBV15 and TRBJ1-2, with D perhaps TRBD1 (6 bases). V was cut by 7 bases and J by 8 bases, with 17 bases left in between. Germline lookup yields CDR1 LNHNV and CDR2 YYDKDF (reference sequence). The CDR3 is made up of 13 amino acids. The CDR3 DNA sequence: TGTGCCACCACCATGGTACAGGGAGGAGGCTACACCTTC. Protein product: CATTMVQGGGYTF.

There are many counts of this clonotype. V usage is TRBV7-9 and J usage is TRBJ2-3, with D perhaps TRBD1 (5 bases). This CDR3 is built from 14 residues. V lost 4 bases to trimming and J lost 0 bases, with 8 bases between them. The germline gives CDR1 SEHNR, CDR2 FQNEAQ (reference sequence). CDR3 sequence: CASSSTASTDTQYF. The DNA of the CDR3 is TGTGCCAGCAGCTCGACAGCTAGCACAGATACGCAGTATTTT.

This clonotype showed up many times. The chain combines TRBV7-2 with TRBJ1-1; D possibly corresponds to TRBD1 (5 bases). This CDR3 contains 15 residues. Germline V gives CDR1 SGHTA, CDR2 FQGNSA. Trimming stripped 5 bases from V and 0 bases from J, with 13 bases between. The CDR3 region has the DNA TGTGCCAGCAGCGCCACCGGGACGGTGAACACTGAAGCTTTCTTT. Translated, it gives CASSATGTVNTEAFF.

There are many counts of this clonotype. The chain couples TRBV20-1 to TRBJ1-5; D may be TRBD1 (5 bases). Germline-derived CDR1 and CDR2 are DFQATT and SNEGSKA (reference sequence). The CDR3 has 13 amino acids. V was cut by 0 bases and J by 5 bases, with 8 bases left in between. The CDR3 sequence is CSAREAGDQPQHF. The CDR3 region has the DNA TGCAGTGCTAGAGAGGCGGGGGATCAGCCCCAGCATTTT.

This clonotype occurred many times. The genes are TRBV28 and TRBJ2-7, with 7 nucleotides matching TRBD1. Germline loops: CDR1 MDHEN, CDR2 SYDVKM. The V segment lost 4 bases and the J segment 1 base; nucleotides outside the gene matches: 7. The CDR3 length is 15 residues. In DNA, the CDR3 is TGTGCCAGCAGTTCCCGGACAGGACGTTCCTACGAGCAGTACTTC. It codes for CASSSRTGRSYEQYF.